These 3 T cell receptor beta chains originate from one sample sequenced in a study of CD8 T cell repertoires and HIV-1 epitope variants. Only in-frame clones appear in the TCRdb table, and some are missing; sequencing was by immunoSEQ multiplex PCR. The table lists some 87,000 clones, roughly four fifths of them singletons. Sequences were obtained from uncultured baseline CD8+ T cells from peripheral blood mononuclear cells (PBMCs). These receptors originate from a male donor with HIV.

V is TRBV7-6 and J is TRBJ2-5; TRBD1 matches at 9 bases. CDR3 length equals 16 residues. The germline gives CDR1 SGHVS, CDR2 FNYEAQ. V lost 2 bases, J lost 5 bases, and 9 bases stayed unmatched. In DNA form, the CDR3 reads TGTGCCAGCAGCTTAAACGGTGGACAGGGGATGGAGACCCAGTACTTC. Translation gives CASSLNGGQGMETQYF.

The rearrangement links TRBV29-1 to TRBJ2-7; D may be TRBD1 (5 bases). Trimming shortened V by 1 base and J by 4 bases, and 23 bases separated the two germline ends. The CDR3 extends over 17 amino acids. Germline assignment: CDR1 SQVTM and CDR2 ANQGSEA. The CDR3 nucleotides read TGCAGCGTTGAAGCCGGAAGTTCAGGGTCGTCGCGGTACGAGCAGTACTTC. Its protein product is CSVEAGSSGSSRYEQYF.

The chain employs TRBV29-1 and TRBJ2-7, with TRBD2 matching 12 bases. V gave up 5 bases and J gave up 0 bases; unmatched junction bases: 5. Germline V gives CDR1 SQVTM, CDR2 ANQGSEA. This CDR3 is built from 15 residues. The CDR3 DNA reads TGCAGCGTTTTGACTAGCGGGGGCCTCTCCTACGAGCAGTACTTC. This codes for CSVLTSGGLSYEQYF.